Presented here are 8 T cell receptor beta chains from one specimen sequenced in a study of a mutant IDH1 vaccine in newly diagnosed glioma. Here immunoSEQ multiplex PCR was the method, and the copy in TCRdb shows in-frame clones only, minus some. The table includes roughly 68,000 clones, 79% detected once. Documented time point: baseline, week 1 (first vaccination visit). Treatment in this sample: pre-vaccination baseline after standard-of-care therapy. The sample was PBMCs, taken from a glioma patient treated with radiotherapy, temozolomide or both. The receptor set was obtained from a man between 50 and 59 years old with glioma.

V is TRBV6-5 and J is TRBJ1-2, with D uncertain. The CDR3 has 14 amino acids. Trimming took off 6 bases at V and 0 bases at J, with 11 bases between the two ends. CDR1 and CDR2 from the germline V gene are MNHEY and SVGAGI. The CDR3 DNA reads as TGTGCCAGCAGCATTCTGGGATCTAACTATGGCTACACCTTC. Amino acid sequence: CASSILGSNYGYTF.

Remarks on this clone: One junction end disagrees with the germline gene, perhaps due to a read error. The chain couples TRBV10-2 to TRBJ1-2, with D possibly TRBD1 on 5 matching bases. The germline CDR1 and CDR2 sequences are WSHSY and SAAADI. The CDR3 spans 14 residues. CDR3 protein: CAAGRGNEDHGYTF. As DNA, the CDR3 is TGCGCCGCAGGTCGGGGGAATGAGGACCATGGGTACACCTTC.

This chain links TRBV5-5 with TRBJ1-1, with TRBD1 matching 7 bases. This CDR3 contains 16 residues. Germline CDR1 and CDR2: SGHKS and YYEKEE (reference sequence). V lost 0 bases to trimming and J lost 1 base; unmatched junction nucleotides: 6. The CDR3: CASSLGGGFTNTEAFF. CDR3 DNA sequence: TGTGCCAGCAGCTTGGGAGGGGGCTTTACGAACACTGAAGCTTTCTTT.

The chain employs TRBV5-1 and TRBJ1-6; the D gene is possibly TRBD1 (5 bases). The V and J ends lost 0 bases and 8 bases respectively, with 12 bases between them. This CDR3 comprises 15 residues. The germline V gene encodes CDR1 SGHRS and CDR2 YFSETQ. The DNA of the CDR3 is TGCGCCAGCAGCTTGGCGCTGGGGCGCGATTCACCCCTCCACTTT. It specifies CASSLALGRDSPLHF.

This clone was observed a single time. J is TRBJ1-5 and V is TRBV9; D is unresolved. The CDR3 totals 14 residues. Trimming shortened V by 0 bases and J by 1 base, and 5 bases separated the two germline ends. Germline CDR1 SGDLS, CDR2 YYNGEE. The CDR3 bases are TGTGCCAGCAGCGTAGGGCTGAGCAATCAGCCCCAGCATTTT. Residues: CASSVGLSNQPQHF.

V and J are TRBV6-5 and TRBJ1-3; the match to TRBD1 covers 9 bases. The V and J ends lost 6 bases and 7 bases, in that order; junction bases with no gene match: 7. The CDR3 runs 14 residues. Germline CDR1 reads MNHEY; CDR2 reads SVGAGI. CDR3 coding DNA: TGTGCCAGCAGCCCTTCGACAGGGGGTAACACCATATATTTT. It codes for CASSPSTGGNTIYF.

The sample holds a few counts of this clone. V is TRBV14 and J is TRBJ1-6; the D gene is possibly TRBD1 (5 bases). In germline, CDR1 is SGHDN, CDR2 FVKESK. V gave up 1 base and J gave up 7 bases, with 11 bases separating them. This CDR3 comprises 15 residues. The CDR3 DNA sequence: TGTGCCAGCAGCCAAGGGCAGGGTGGGAATTCACCCCTCCACTTT. Protein: CASSQGQGGNSPLHF.

This clone appeared a few times. The chain combines TRBV27 with TRBJ2-7; D perhaps matches TRBD2 (6 bases). This CDR3 comprises 14 residues. The V end lost 5 bases, the J end lost 3 bases, and 14 bases lay between the germline ends. The germline V gene has CDR1 MNHEY and CDR2 SMNVEV (reference sequence). The chain's CDR3 is CASSPGTQVYEQYF. CDR3 in DNA: TGTGCCAGCAGTCCCGGGACTCAAGTCTACGAGCAGTACTTC.